What follows are 30 T cell receptor beta chains derived from one specimen sequenced in a study of blood T cell repertoires in COVID-19. Libraries were prepared by immunoSEQ multiplex PCR; TCRdb keeps only in-frame clonotypes and omits some of them. The sample carries fewer than 650,000 clones, 85% to 90% recorded once. What was sequenced was peripheral blood. The source of these receptors is a woman in her forties or fifties with COVID-19, enrolled during active disease.

The J gene is TRBJ2-3, the V gene TRBV20-1, with a tentative D call TRBD2 (6 bases). The CDR3 has 18 residues. V lost 3 bases and J lost 0, with 22 bases in between. Germline CDR1 is DFQATT and CDR2 is SNEGSKA (reference sequence). The CDR3 DNA reads TGCAGTGCTAGTTTTGGGTTTGGGGACTTCCGTAGCACAGATACGCAGTATTTT. Protein product: CSASFGFGDFRSTDTQYF.

The J gene is TRBJ2-7, the V gene TRBV9, with D possibly being TRBD1 (6 bases). V was clipped by 4 bases and J by 4 bases, with 15 bases between them. The V gene's germline CDR1 is SGDLS and CDR2 YYNGEE. The CDR3 spans 14 residues. For the CDR3, the DNA is TGTGCCAGCAGCTCGGGACAAGGGGCTTACGAGCAGTACTTC. Translated, it gives CASSSGQGAYEQYF.

The chain employs TRBV7-9 and TRBJ2-7; possibly TRBD1 for D (6 bases). Germline V lookup: CDR1 SEHNR, CDR2 FQNEAQ (reference sequence). V lost 4 bases and J 2 bases, leaving 15 bases between the germline ends. The CDR3 is 15 residues long. The CDR3 DNA reads as TGTGCCAGCAGCTGGGACATTAATATCGCCTACGAGCAGTACTTC. This gives the protein CASSWDINIAYEQYF.

This clone has a count of ten or more. The CDR3 DNA sequence: TGCGCCAGCAGCTGGACAGGGGAACCCTACGAGCAGTACTTC. Protein product: CASSWTGEPYEQYF. This chain connects TRBV5-1 to TRBJ2-7, with 9 bases aligning to TRBD1. The CDR3 runs 14 residues. J was trimmed by 2 bases and V by 3 bases; bases with no gene match: 3. Per germline, CDR1 SGHRS and CDR2 YFSETQ.

The chain combines TRBV5-1 with TRBJ2-3, with TRBD2 matching over 11 bases. The CDR3 contains 18 residues. Trimming cost V 0 bases and J 0 bases; bases outside gene matches: 6. CDR1 and CDR2 (germline): SGHRS, YFSETQ. DNA of the CDR3: TGCGCCAGCAGCTTGGGTCTAGCGGGGGGACCAAGCACAGATACGCAGTATTTT. Its translation is CASSLGLAGGPSTDTQYF.

For the CDR3, the DNA is TGTGCCAGCAGCTCTGGAGGGGGCGATGAAAAACTGTTTTTT. Translating gives CASSSGGGDEKLFF. J is TRBJ1-4 and V is TRBV5-5; 7 bases map to TRBD1. After removal of 3 bases from V and 6 bases from J, the junction contained 5 bases not matched to a gene. The CDR3 runs to 14 residues. Looked up from germline, CDR1 is SGHKS and CDR2 is YYEKEE (reference sequence).

This chain connects TRBV7-9 to TRBJ2-1; weak D call: TRBD2 (6 bases). Trimming removed 5 bases from V and 6 bases from J, with 17 bases in between. The length of the CDR3 is 15 residues. CDR1 is SEHNR and CDR2 is FQNEAQ in the germline V gene (reference sequence). The CDR3 DNA is TGTGCCAGCAGCCGGGTATGGGGGGAAGGCAATGAGCAGTTCTTC. Its protein is CASSRVWGEGNEQFF.

The chain links TRBV7-9 to TRBJ1-4; D might be TRBD1 (5 bases). This CDR3 is built from 15 residues. Looked up from germline, CDR1 is SEHNR and CDR2 is FQNEAQ (reference sequence). Trimming cost V 2 bases and J 6 bases, with 13 bases left between them. The CDR3 DNA reads as TGTGCCAGCAGCTTAAAAGGGGATTCCCATGAAAAACTGTTTTTT. Protein product: CASSLKGDSHEKLFF.

The chain has TRBV2 and TRBJ1-1, with D unclear. Germline V gene lookup returns CDR1 SNHLY and CDR2 FYNNEI. CDR3 length equals 15 residues. V was shortened by 4 bases and J by 0 bases, with 12 bases between the two germline ends. DNA of the CDR3: TGTGCCAGCAGTGTTAGTGCATCTGTGAACACTGAAGCTTTCTTT. This sequence encodes CASSVSASVNTEAFF.

This clone was detected once. The rearrangement joins TRBV7-3 to TRBJ2-3; 9 bases are shared with TRBD2. V shed 0 bases and J 2 bases; nucleotides not matched to a gene: 6. Germline CDR1 reads SGHTA; CDR2 reads FQGTGA. The CDR3 runs to 17 residues. In nucleotides, the CDR3 is TGTGCCAGCAGCTTAACGTTTGCGGGGGGGCTCACAGATACGCAGTATTTT. Translated: CASSLTFAGGLTDTQYF.

This clone was detected once. This chain uses TRBV7-6 with TRBJ2-2; D gene unclear. The CDR3 has 14 amino acids. CDR1 SGHVS and CDR2 FNYEAQ come from the germline V gene. V was shortened by 1 base and J by 4 bases, with 7 bases between the two germline ends. CDR3 coding DNA: TGTGCCAGCAGCTTAGGGCACGCCACCGGGGAGCTGTTTTTT. It is translated as CASSLGHATGELFF.

The genes are TRBV19 and TRBJ2-7; 11 bases map to TRBD2. Unmatched junction bases numbered 6, after V lost 1 base and J lost 7 bases. Germline lookup yields CDR1 LNHDA and CDR2 SQIVND (reference sequence). The CDR3 is 15 amino acids. The CDR3: CASSIGTSGGDEQYF. In DNA, the CDR3 is TGTGCCAGTAGTATAGGAACTAGCGGGGGAGATGAGCAGTACTTC.

The rearrangement links TRBV13 to TRBJ1-1; 8 bases fit TRBD1. CDR3 length: 16 amino acids. In germline, CDR1 is PRHDT, CDR2 FYEKMQ (reference sequence). V was pared by 1 base and J by 1 base, with 5 bases of the junction left unmatched. The CDR3 loop reads CASSLDTGGANTEAFF. CDR3 coding DNA: TGTGCCAGCAGCTTAGATACAGGGGGGGCGAACACTGAAGCTTTCTTT. Together with reference TRBV13 and TRBJ1-1, the CDR3 gives the full variable domain: AAGVIQSPRHLIKEKRETATLKCYPIPRHDTVYWYQQGPGQDPQFLISFYEKMQSDKGSIPDRFSAQQFSDYHSELNMSSLELGDSALYFCASSLDTGGANTEAFFGQGTRLTVV.

The V and J genes are TRBV25-1 and TRBJ1-5, with 10 bases identical to TRBD1. V dropped 2 bases and J dropped 2; count of bases not matched to a gene: 3. Germline V gene lookup returns CDR1 MGHDK and CDR2 SYGVNS. The CDR3 length is 16 residues. The CDR3 DNA reads TGTGCCAGCAGTGAACCTGGACAGGGGGGCAATCAGCCCCAGCATTTT. It specifies CASSEPGQGGNQPQHF. Combining the CDR3 with reference TRBV25-1 and TRBJ1-5 gives the whole variable domain EADIYQTPRYLVIGTGKKITLECSQTMGHDKMYWYQQDPGMELHLIHYSYGVNSTEKGDLSSESTVSRIRTEHFPLTLESARPSHTSQYLCASSEPGQGGNQPQHFGDGTRLSIL.

V and J are TRBV5-1 and TRBJ1-1, with D perhaps matching TRBD1 (6 bases). Germline CDR1 is SGHRS and CDR2 is YFSETQ. The CDR3 spans 14 residues. With 0 bases removed from V and 4 bases from J, the gap between germline ends came to 10 bases. The CDR3: CASSLAGAGTEAFF. Written as DNA, the CDR3 is TGCGCCAGCAGCTTGGCAGGGGCGGGCACTGAAGCTTTCTTT.

This chain joins TRBV9 and TRBJ1-1; D is possibly TRBD1 (5 bases). V gave up 4 bases and J gave up 1 base, with 14 bases separating them. This CDR3 comprises 15 residues. CDR1 SGDLS and CDR2 YYNGEE come from the germline V gene. The CDR3 spells CASSISGQGNTEAFF. In DNA form, the CDR3 reads TGTGCCAGCAGCATAAGCGGGCAGGGGAACACTGAAGCTTTCTTT.

In this sample, this clone turned up once. The chain has TRBV12-5 and TRBJ2-1; D unclear. The CDR3 sequence is 14 residues long. The V gene lost 6 bases and the J gene lost 5 bases, with 14 bases spanning the gap. The germline CDR1 and CDR2 sequences are LGHNT and FRNRAP. The CDR3 nucleotides read TGTGCTAGTGGGCCTGAGAACCCTCACAATGAGCAGTTCTTC. This sequence encodes CASGPENPHNEQFF.

V is TRBV30 and J is TRBJ1-3; D might be TRBD1 (5 bases). With 2 bases removed from V and 0 bases from J, the gap between germline ends came to 11 bases. CDR3 size: 15 residues. Germline CDR1 is GTSNPN and CDR2 is SVGIG (reference sequence). The CDR3 DNA sequence: TGTGCCTGGAGTAGGGGCGCCTACTCTGGAAACACCATATATTTT. It specifies CAWSRGAYSGNTIYF. Together with reference TRBV30 and TRBJ1-3, the CDR3 gives the full variable domain: SQTIHQWPATLVQPVGSPLSLECTVEGTSNPNLYWYRQAAGRGLQLLFYSVGIGQISSEVPQNLSASRPQDRQFILSSKKLLLSDSGFYLCAWSRGAYSGNTIYFGEGSWLTVV.

The chain recombines TRBV6-5 with TRBJ1-2; the D is unclear. The CDR3 consists of 13 residues. The V end was cut by 7 bases, the J end by 1 base, with 10 bases between. Germline V lookup: CDR1 MNHEY, CDR2 SVGAGI. The chain's CDR3 is CASTLRLNYGYTF. The DNA for the CDR3 is TGTGCCAGCACACTAAGACTTAACTATGGCTACACCTTC.

The chain has TRBV7-8 and TRBJ1-1, with TRBD1 matching over 11 bases. The germline V gene has CDR1 SGHVS and CDR2 FQNEAQ. The CDR3 extends over 15 amino acids. V shed 3 bases and J 6 bases; nucleotides not matched to a gene: 6. DNA of the CDR3: TGTGCCAGCAGCTTGGGGACAGGGGGTATCTCTGAAGCTTTCTTT. This codes for CASSLGTGGISEAFF.

The J gene is TRBJ1-1, the V gene TRBV6-5; 8 bases map to TRBD1. After removal of 6 bases from V and 6 bases from J, the junction contained 6 bases not matched to a gene. Germline V gives CDR1 MNHEY, CDR2 SVGAGI. This CDR3 has 13 residues. The CDR3 here is CASRQGAGAEAFF. DNA for the CDR3: TGTGCCAGCAGGCAGGGGGCCGGGGCTGAAGCTTTCTTT.

The chain combines TRBV29-1 with TRBJ2-5; the D gene is possibly TRBD2 (5 bases). Trimming removed 5 bases from V and 4 bases from J, with 8 bases in between. The CDR3 extends over 11 amino acids. Germline assignment: CDR1 SQVTM and CDR2 ANQGSEA. CDR3 loop: CSVLEGETQYF. In DNA, the CDR3 is TGCAGCGTTTTAGAGGGAGAGACCCAGTACTTC.

This clone turned up a few times. V gene TRBV7-8 combines with J gene TRBJ2-3, with 9 positions matching TRBD2. V was clipped by 5 bases and J by 4 bases; unmatched bases: 13. The CDR3 runs to 17 residues. In germline, CDR1 is SGHVS, CDR2 FQNEAQ. CDR3 in amino acids: CASSRRVRGGAADTQYF. Written as DNA, the CDR3 is TGTGCCAGCAGCCGCCGAGTCCGCGGGGGGGCGGCAGATACGCAGTATTTT.

The V and J genes are TRBV4-2 and TRBJ2-2; 8 nucleotides match TRBD1. The CDR3 length is 15 residues. The germline V gene has CDR1 LGHNA and CDR2 YNFKEQ. With 2 bases clipped from V and 4 bases from J, the junction kept 3 bases outside the gene matches. CDR3 coding DNA: TGTGCCAGCAGCCAATGGACAGGGATCACCGGGGAGCTGTTTTTT. This translates into CASSQWTGITGELFF.

V is TRBV5-8 and J is TRBJ2-2, with 10 bases lining up with TRBD2. CDR1 is SGHTS and CDR2 is YDEGEE in the germline V gene. Unmatched junction bases numbered 4, after V lost 4 bases and J lost 1 base. The CDR3 runs to 16 residues. This CDR3 reads CASSIRLAGNTGELFF. In DNA, the CDR3 is TGTGCCAGCAGCATCCGACTAGCGGGGAACACCGGGGAGCTGTTTTTT.

The chain is built from TRBV19 and TRBJ1-4, with 11 bases identical to TRBD1. This CDR3 comprises 13 residues. Germline CDR1 is LNHDA and CDR2 is SQIVND (reference sequence). V shed 10 bases and J 5 bases; nucleotides not matched to a gene: 3. This CDR3 reads CATGTGGNEKLFF. The CDR3, as DNA: TGTGCCACCGGGACAGGGGGAAATGAAAAACTGTTTTTT.

The gene calls are TRBV2 and TRBJ1-6; D remains ambiguous. Germline V gene data show CDR1 as SNHLY and CDR2 as FYNNEI. V lost 7 bases, J lost 0 bases, and 4 bases lay in between. The CDR3 has 13 residues. CDR3 sequence reads: CASTYSYNSPLHF. The CDR3 nucleotides are TGTGCCAGCACCTACTCCTATAATTCACCCCTCCACTTT.

This clone was detected once. The rearrangement links TRBV12-3 or TRBV12-4 to TRBJ2-2, with D possibly matching TRBD1 (5 bases). With 7 bases removed from V and 4 bases from J, the gap between germline ends came to 10 bases. This CDR3 has 13 amino acids. The chain's CDR3 is CASNGRATGELFF. The DNA for the CDR3 is TGTGCCAGCAACGGCAGGGCCACCGGGGAGCTGTTTTTT.

The gene calls are TRBV30 and TRBJ2-3; 10 bases align to TRBD2. V lost 0 bases to trimming and J lost 7 bases; unmatched junction nucleotides: 7. Germline-derived CDR1 and CDR2 are GTSNPN and SVGIG (reference sequence). This CDR3 comprises 15 residues. CDR3 amino acids: CAWSVRMGLAHTQYF. CDR3 sequence (DNA): TGTGCCTGGAGTGTACGAATGGGACTAGCGCATACGCAGTATTTT. Using reference TRBV30 and TRBJ2-3 for the parts outside the CDR3, the full variable domain is SQTIHQWPATLVQPVGSPLSLECTVEGTSNPNLYWYRQAAGRGLQLLFYSVGIGQISSEVPQNLSASRPQDRQFILSSKKLLLSDSGFYLCAWSVRMGLAHTQYFGPGTRLTVL.

The chain recombines TRBV4-1 with TRBJ1-1; D not certain. Trimming removed 0 bases from V and 0 bases from J, with 11 bases in between. The CDR3 runs to 16 residues. Germline CDR1 MGHRA, CDR2 YSYEKL. The CDR3 sequence: CASSQDRGNMNTEAFF. The CDR3 nucleotides are TGCGCCAGCAGCCAAGATCGAGGCAACATGAACACTGAAGCTTTCTTT.